This is a list of T cell receptor beta chains from one sample in a study of Tregs in tolerant kidney transplant recipients. This table comes from immunoSEQ multiplex PCR, and its TCRdb copy is limited to in-frame clones, with some not included. Among 68,000 or so clones listed, about four fifths were seen once. What was sequenced was CD4+ T cells from blood. The receptor set was obtained from a human donor in good health. Each CDR3 is given with its conserved first and last residue. The order of the fields is clone size, V gene, J gene, CDR3 protein. Some rows have no size entry. The others give once, few or many, or a class for an expanded clone.

-	TRBV23-1	TRBJ1-2	CASSHPRGRGYGYTF
-	TRBV6-5	TRBJ2-1	CASSYAVAGGYNEQFF
-	TRBV2	TRBJ1-2	CASRERGYTF
-	TRBV19	TRBJ2-4	CASSTLLDRGKNIQYF
-	TRBV25-1	TRBJ2-3	CASSAPRRNSGGADTQYF
-	TRBV11-1	TRBJ2-3	CASSLASAPTDTQYF
-	TRBV10-3	TRBJ2-7	CAISKDPPSYEQYF
-	TRBV7-2	TRBJ2-3	CASSLAGTRSTDTQYF
-	TRBV5-8	TRBJ2-2	CASSSWGRKTGELFF
-	TRBV5-4	TRBJ1-6	CASSLTTGQGLGNSPLHF
-	TRBV4-1	TRBJ1-5	CASSQVTGGSGNQPQHF
few	TRBV6-5	TRBJ2-2	CASSRGLGGELFF
-	TRBV2	TRBJ2-2	CASSAEKGGELFF
-	TRBV6-6	TRBJ1-1	CASSYVRQGPKAFF
-	TRBV5-5	TRBJ2-1	CASSLAVVAQFF
-	TRBV5-5	TRBJ2-3	CASSARGGRTDTQYF
once	TRBV14	TRBJ1-2	CASSQREFYGYTF
once	TRBV5-5	TRBJ2-7	CASSLAYGYEQYF
-	TRBV18	TRBJ2-5	CASSPISQGETQYF
-	TRBV4-1	TRBJ1-2	CASSQNEKAVYGYTF
-	TRBV27	TRBJ1-6	CASSLRWGRPPLHF
-	TRBV19	TRBJ1-2	CASSAGTGGNGYTF
-	TRBV4-2	TRBJ2-7	CASSQVFPGQDSYEQYF
-	TRBV2	TRBJ2-7	CATRRIGNSYEQYF
-	TRBV6-5	TRBJ2-7	CASSEIGISYEQYF
few	TRBV7-9	TRBJ2-7	CASSRDRSYEQYF
-	TRBV5-1	TRBJ2-3	CASSPGTSGGENTQYF
-	TRBV21-1	TRBJ1-1	CASSKGQPTEAFF
-	TRBV4-2	TRBJ1-4	CASSQEGETLPFGTNEKLFF
-	TRBV6-1	TRBJ2-7	CASSRDRISYEQYF
-	TRBV6-1	TRBJ1-5	CASSVSNQLQHF
-	TRBV7-9	TRBJ2-3	CASSLFGETTDTQYF
-	TRBV9	TRBJ1-1	CASSVAQGGRAFF
once	TRBV11-2	TRBJ2-7	CASNRLGGYEQYF
once	TRBV10-2	TRBJ2-3	CASSETDTQYF
few	TRBV7-2	TRBJ2-5	CASSFLTGGETQYF
-	TRBV4-2	TRBJ2-6	CASSDRRSGANVLTF
few	TRBV6-5	TRBJ1-3	CASRGQISGNTIYF
-	TRBV5-4	TRBJ2-5	CASSAISVKTQYF
-	TRBV7-2	TRBJ2-7	CASSDTGLAGVGEQYF
-	TRBV6-5	TRBJ2-7	CASTLLTGGGHEQYF
once	TRBV4-3	TRBJ2-5	CASSQEAVIGGPDPETQYF
-	TRBV11-2	TRBJ2-1	CASSPGLNNEQFF